These 3 T cell receptor beta chains share one sample of origin, sequenced in a study of regulatory T cells in long-lasting Graves disease. Sequencing libraries for TCR beta were prepared with iRepertoire HTBI primers and Arm-PCR of CDR3 regions. Using its own MiXCR run on the multiplex PCR reads, TCRdb lists one record per CDR3 protein. The table shows about 350,000 distinct CDR3 sequences, with under 20% occurring only once. As to time point: newly diagnosed GD, antithyroid drugs for less than 3 months. PBMC-derived RNA was used for the TCR library. The same sample was also used in a study of T cells in Graves' hyperthyroidism and ophthalmopathy.

The sequenced sample was peripheral blood mononuclear cells (PBMCs), obtained at new diagnosis, from a patient treated with antithyroid drugs. Receptor source: a woman in her late teens or twenties with Graves disease.

This clonotype occurred many times. V and J are TRBV11-2 and TRBJ1-2; 7 nucleotides align to TRBD1. The CDR3 sequence is 13 residues long. J gave up 4 bases and V 5 bases, and 4 bases lay outside the gene matches. Per germline, CDR1 SGHAT and CDR2 FQNNGV. Here the CDR3 DNA reads TGTGCCAGCAGCAAGGGACAGTCCTATGGCTACACCTTC. As protein: CASSKGQSYGYTF.

This chain connects TRBV24-1 to TRBJ2-1; TRBD2 matches 7 bases. Germline V CDR1 and CDR2: KGHDR, SFDVKD. J lost 4 bases, V lost 6 bases, and 2 bases had no gene match. The CDR3 sequence is 13 residues long. CDR3 region: CATSSGIYNEQFF. The CDR3 DNA reads as TGTGCCACCAGTAGCGGGATATACAATGAGCAGTTCTTC.

The J gene is TRBJ2-1, the V gene TRBV11-2, with D perhaps assigned TRBD1 or TRBD2 (5 bases each). The CDR3 totals 16 residues. The germline V gene encodes CDR1 SGHAT and CDR2 FQNNGV. V lost 5 bases, J lost 1 base, and 15 bases lay in between. This CDR3 reads CASSPTWGMSYNEQFF. The CDR3 DNA sequence: TGTGCCAGCAGCCCCACCTGGGGGATGTCCTACAATGAGCAGTTCTTC.